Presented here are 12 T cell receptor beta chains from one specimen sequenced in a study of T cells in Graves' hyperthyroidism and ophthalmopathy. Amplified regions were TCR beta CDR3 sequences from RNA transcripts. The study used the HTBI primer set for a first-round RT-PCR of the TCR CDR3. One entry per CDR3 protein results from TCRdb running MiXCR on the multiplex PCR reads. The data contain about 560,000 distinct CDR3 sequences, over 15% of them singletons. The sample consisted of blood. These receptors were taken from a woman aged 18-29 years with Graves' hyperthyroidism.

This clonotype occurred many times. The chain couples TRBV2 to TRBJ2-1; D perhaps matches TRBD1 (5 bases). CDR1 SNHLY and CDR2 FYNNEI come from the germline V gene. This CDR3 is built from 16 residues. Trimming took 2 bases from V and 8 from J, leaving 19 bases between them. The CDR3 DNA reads TGTGCCAGCAGTGAAAGGAAGGCAGGGCCCTTTTATGAGCAGTTCTTC. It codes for CASSERKAGPFYEQFF.

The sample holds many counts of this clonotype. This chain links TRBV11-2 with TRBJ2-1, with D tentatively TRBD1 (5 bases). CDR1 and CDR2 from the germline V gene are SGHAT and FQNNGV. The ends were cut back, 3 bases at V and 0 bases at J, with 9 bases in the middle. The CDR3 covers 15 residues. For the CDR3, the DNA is TGTGCCAGCAGCTTGTTAGGGGACTCCTACAATGAGCAGTTCTTC. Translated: CASSLLGDSYNEQFF.

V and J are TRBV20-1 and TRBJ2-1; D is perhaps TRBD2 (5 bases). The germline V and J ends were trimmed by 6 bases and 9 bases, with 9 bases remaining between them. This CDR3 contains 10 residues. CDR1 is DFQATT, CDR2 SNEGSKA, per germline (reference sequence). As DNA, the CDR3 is TGCAGTGCGGGAGTGGCTGAGCAGTTCTTC. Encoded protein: CSAGVAEQFF.

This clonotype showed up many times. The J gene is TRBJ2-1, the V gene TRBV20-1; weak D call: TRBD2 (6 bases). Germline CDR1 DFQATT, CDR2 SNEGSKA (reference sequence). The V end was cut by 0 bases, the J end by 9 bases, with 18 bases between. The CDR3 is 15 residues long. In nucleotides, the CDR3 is TGCAGTGCTAGAGAGGTCCGGGGGATAATAGGTGAGCAGTTCTTC. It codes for CSAREVRGIIGEQFF.

CDR3 amino acids: CSAGQGMISPLHF. The CDR3 DNA reads as TGCAGTGCTGGACAGGGGATGATTTCACCCCTCCACTTT. V and J are TRBV20-1 and TRBJ1-6; 9 bases fit TRBD1. Trimming took 5 bases from V and 9 from J; bases not matched to a gene: 5. CDR1 is DFQATT and CDR2 is SNEGSKA in the germline V gene (reference sequence). The CDR3 totals 13 residues.

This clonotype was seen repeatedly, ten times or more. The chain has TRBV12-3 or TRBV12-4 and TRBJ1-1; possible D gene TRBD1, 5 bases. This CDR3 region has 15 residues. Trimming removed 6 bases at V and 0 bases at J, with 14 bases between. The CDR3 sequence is CASRPSGPMNTEAFF. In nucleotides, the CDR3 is TGTGCCAGCAGACCCTCGGGACCGATGAACACTGAAGCTTTCTTT.

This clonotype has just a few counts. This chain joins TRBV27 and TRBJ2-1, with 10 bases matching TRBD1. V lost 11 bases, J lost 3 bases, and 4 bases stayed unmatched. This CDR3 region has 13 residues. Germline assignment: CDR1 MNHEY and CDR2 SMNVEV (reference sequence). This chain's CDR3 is CASGTGDYNEQFF. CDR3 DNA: TGTGCCTCCGGGACAGGGGACTACAATGAGCAGTTCTTC.

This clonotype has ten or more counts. CDR3 loop: CASSQGLPTDTQYF. In DNA form, the CDR3 reads TGTGCCAGCAGCCAGGGACTACCCACAGATACGCAGTATTTT. The genes are TRBV28 and TRBJ2-3, with 7 positions matching TRBD2. V shed 6 bases and J 2 bases; nucleotides not matched to a gene: 5. Looked up from germline, CDR1 is MDHEN and CDR2 is SYDVKM. This CDR3 is 14 amino acids long.

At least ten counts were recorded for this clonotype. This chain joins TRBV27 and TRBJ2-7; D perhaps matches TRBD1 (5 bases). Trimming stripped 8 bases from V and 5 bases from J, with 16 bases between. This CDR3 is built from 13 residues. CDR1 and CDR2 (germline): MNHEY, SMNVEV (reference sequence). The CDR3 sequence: CASGLIGAHEQYF. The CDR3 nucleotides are TGTGCCAGCGGCCTCATAGGGGCCCACGAGCAGTACTTC.

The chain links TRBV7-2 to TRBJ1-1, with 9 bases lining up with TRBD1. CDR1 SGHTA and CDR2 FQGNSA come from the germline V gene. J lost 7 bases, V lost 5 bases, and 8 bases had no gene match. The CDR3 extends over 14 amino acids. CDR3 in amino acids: CASSLDRGAVEAFF. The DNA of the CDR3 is TGTGCCAGCAGCCTGGACAGGGGCGCCGTTGAAGCTTTCTTT.

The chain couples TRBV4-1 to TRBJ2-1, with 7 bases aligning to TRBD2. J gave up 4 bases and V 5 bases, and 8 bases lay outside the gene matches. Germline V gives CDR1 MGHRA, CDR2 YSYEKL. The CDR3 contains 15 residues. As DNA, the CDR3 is TGCGCCAGCAGCAAATCCGGGACTACGTACAATGAGCAGTTCTTC. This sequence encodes CASSKSGTTYNEQFF.

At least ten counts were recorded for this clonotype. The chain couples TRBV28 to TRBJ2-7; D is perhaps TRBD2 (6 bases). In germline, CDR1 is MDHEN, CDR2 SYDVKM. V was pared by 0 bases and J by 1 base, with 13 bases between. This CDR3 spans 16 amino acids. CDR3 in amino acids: CASSLWGSGASYEQYF. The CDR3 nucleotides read TGTGCCAGCAGTTTATGGGGTAGCGGAGCGTCCTACGAGCAGTACTTC.